The 22 T cell receptor beta chains in this list originate from one sample, sequenced in a study of blood T cell repertoires in COVID-19. This table comes from immunoSEQ multiplex PCR, and its TCRdb copy is limited to in-frame clones, with some not included. The repertoire has 240,000 or so clones, more than 75% of them found once; the top ten carry 12%. Input material: peripheral blood. These receptors were collected from a woman aged 60-70 years with active or convalescent COVID-19.

V gene TRBV6-5 combines with J gene TRBJ2-1, with a weak D call TRBD2 (5 bases). Germline V CDR1 and CDR2: MNHEY, SVGAGI. This CDR3 region has 15 residues. Trimming removed 2 bases at V and 2 bases at J, with 10 bases between. CDR3 bases: TGTGCCAGCAGTTACCGGGGTGCTGCCTACAATGAGCAGTTCTTC. Its protein is CASSYRGAAYNEQFF.

V usage is TRBV7-2 and J usage is TRBJ1-1; TRBD1 is a possible D gene (5 bases). CDR1 SGHTA and CDR2 FQGNSA come from the germline V gene. The length of the CDR3 is 13 residues. The ends were cut back, 3 bases at V and 7 bases at J, with 12 bases in the middle. In DNA form, the CDR3 reads TGTGCCAGCAGCTTCGACAGAACGGTTGAAGCTTTCTTT. This encodes CASSFDRTVEAFF.

The chain is built from TRBV5-6 and TRBJ1-2, with D maybe TRBD1 (5 bases). This CDR3 has 12 residues. Germline-derived CDR1 and CDR2 are SGHDT and YYEEEE. V was pared by 4 bases and J by 8 bases, with 12 bases between. The CDR3, as DNA: TGTGCCAGCAGCCAGGGACTCATCGGCTACACCTTC. Translation gives CASSQGLIGYTF. Supplemented by reference TRBV5-6 and TRBJ1-2, the full variable domain reads DAGVTQSPTHLIKTRGQQVTLRCSPKSGHDTVSWYQQALGQGPQFIFQYYEEEERQRGNFPDRFSGHQFPNYSSELNVNALLLGDSALYLCASSQGLIGYTFGSGTRLTVV.

The rearrangement uses TRBV2 and TRBJ2-3; D is possibly TRBD2 (6 bases). Germline values: CDR1 SNHLY, CDR2 FYNNEI. Trimming stripped 3 bases from V and 1 base from J, with 14 bases between. This CDR3 has 16 residues. CDR3 protein: CASSDLGGMGTDTQYF. The CDR3 DNA reads as TGTGCCAGCAGTGATTTGGGGGGAATGGGCACAGATACGCAGTATTTT.

V is TRBV6-5 and J is TRBJ1-6, with D possibly TRBD1 on 5 matching bases. CDR1 and CDR2 (germline): MNHEY, SVGAGI. There are 12 residues in the CDR3. Trimming pared 2 bases from V and 9 bases from J, leaving 5 bases between. CDR3 protein: CASSYRGSPLHF. CDR3 coding DNA: TGTGCCAGCAGTTACAGGGGTTCACCCCTCCACTTT.

In this sample, this clone turned up once. The gene calls are TRBV6-5 and TRBJ1-2; the match to TRBD1 covers 9 bases. Germline CDR1 and CDR2: MNHEY and SVGAGI. Germline trimming cut 7 bases from V and 7 bases from J; bases unmatched to any gene: 13. The CDR3 is 15 amino acids. CDR3 sequence: CASTTGQGLVGGYTF. CDR3 sequence (DNA): TGTGCCAGCACGACGGGACAGGGTCTTGTAGGTGGCTACACCTTC.

The chain combines TRBV5-6 with TRBJ1-1; 8 bases match TRBD1. Germline trimming cut 2 bases from V and 5 bases from J; bases unmatched to any gene: 11. CDR3 length: 16 residues. CDR1 and CDR2 from the germline V gene are SGHDT and YYEEEE. DNA of the CDR3: TGTGCCAGCAGCTTTCTGGGCAGGGGGCGATGGACTGAAGCTTTCTTT. As protein: CASSFLGRGRWTEAFF.

This CDR3 is CASSPPRGGRTEAFF. The CDR3 DNA is TGTGCCAGCTCACCACCGAGGGGAGGGCGCACTGAAGCTTTCTTT. The chain links TRBV18 to TRBJ1-1; D is perhaps TRBD1 (5 bases). Per the germline V gene, CDR1 is KGHSH and CDR2 is LQKENI. V gave up 0 bases and J gave up 4 bases, with 12 bases separating them. The CDR3 runs to 15 residues.

The rearrangement joins TRBV11-1 to TRBJ1-1, with a tentative D call TRBD1 (5 bases). V was cut by 2 bases and J by 7 bases, with 11 bases left in between. Per the germline V gene, CDR1 is SGHAT and CDR2 is FQDESV (reference sequence). CDR3 length equals 13 residues. Here the CDR3 DNA reads TGTGCCAGCAGCTTACTGGGGCGGAGTGAAGCTTTCTTT. It yields the protein CASSLLGRSEAFF.

This chain links TRBV18 with TRBJ2-1; 7 bases are a match to TRBD2. Germline V gene data show CDR1 as KGHSH and CDR2 as LQKENI. J lost 2 bases, V lost 3 bases, and 4 bases had no gene match. The CDR3 totals 15 residues. CDR3 amino acids: CASSPGRGTYNEQFF. CDR3 in DNA: TGTGCCAGCTCACCCGGGCGGGGGACCTACAATGAGCAGTTCTTC.

The CDR3 loop is CASRPGDRGLYEQYF. The CDR3 bases are TGTGCCAGCAGGCCCGGGGACAGGGGGTTGTACGAGCAGTACTTC. V usage is TRBV7-9 and J usage is TRBJ2-7; 11 positions agree with TRBD1. Germline CDR1 reads SEHNR; CDR2 reads FQNEAQ (reference sequence). The CDR3 is 15 residues long. The J segment lost 4 bases and the V segment lost 6 bases, leaving 8 bases of the junction unmatched.

This rearrangement joins TRBV18 to TRBJ1-3, with 7 bases aligning to TRBD1. After removal of 3 bases from V and 0 bases from J, the junction contained 5 bases not matched to a gene. Germline CDR1 and CDR2: KGHSH and LQKENI. The CDR3 is 16 residues long. CDR3 loop: CASSPSRGFSGNTIYF. DNA for the CDR3: TGTGCCAGCTCACCGAGCAGGGGGTTCTCTGGAAACACCATATATTTT.

This sequence joins TRBV27 and TRBJ2-3, with TRBD2 as a possible D gene (5 bases). Trimming cost V 4 bases and J 6 bases, with 20 bases left between them. The CDR3 runs to 16 residues. CDR1 and CDR2 (germline): MNHEY, SMNVEV (reference sequence). For the CDR3, the DNA is TGTGCCAGCAGTTCCCCCCGAGGGAGAGTTGTGGATACGCAGTATTTT. Translated, it gives CASSSPRGRVVDTQYF.

This clone was seen ten or more times. The J gene is TRBJ2-2, the V gene TRBV5-6; weak D call: TRBD1 (6 bases). Between the trimmed V and J ends, which lost 0 bases and 5 bases, there was a span of 11 bases. The germline V gene has CDR1 SGHDT and CDR2 YYEEEE. CDR3 length: 15 amino acids. In DNA form, the CDR3 reads TGTGCCAGCAGCTTGGGGGGGCTGAGGACCGGGGAGCTGTTTTTT. It codes for CASSLGGLRTGELFF.

The V and J genes are TRBV7-9 and TRBJ1-2; D uncertain. Germline CDR1 is SEHNR and CDR2 is FQNEAQ (reference sequence). With 2 bases removed from V and 0 bases from J, the gap between germline ends came to 4 bases. The CDR3 is 13 residues long. The CDR3 loop is CASSLLANYGYTF. The CDR3 coding sequence is TGTGCCAGCAGCTTACTAGCTAACTATGGCTACACCTTC.

The chain couples TRBV5-1 to TRBJ1-2; TRBD1 aligns across 9 bases. Germline assignment: CDR1 SGHRS and CDR2 YFSETQ. The V segment lost 4 bases and the J segment 7 bases; nucleotides outside the gene matches: 11. CDR3 length equals 15 residues. CDR3 coding DNA: TGCGCCAGCAGCCCTACGGACAGGGGAAAAGGTGGCTACACCTTC. It is translated as CASSPTDRGKGGYTF.

This sequence joins TRBV5-1 and TRBJ1-4, with 8 bases fitting TRBD1. V was pared by 4 bases and J by 11 bases, with 10 bases of the junction left unmatched. The CDR3 sequence is 14 residues long. Per germline, CDR1 SGHRS and CDR2 YFSETQ. CDR3 in DNA: TGCGCCAGCAGCATTGGACAGGGAAAGGATAAACTGTTTTTT. Its protein is CASSIGQGKDKLFF.

Only a few counts were recorded for this clone. V gene TRBV5-5 combines with J gene TRBJ1-2, with 9 bases lining up with TRBD1. V lost 2 bases to trimming and J lost 13 bases; unmatched junction nucleotides: 21. In germline, CDR1 is SGHKS, CDR2 YYEKEE (reference sequence). The CDR3 spans 17 residues. CDR3 DNA sequence: TGTGCCAGCAGCTTTAAGTTACAGGGGGCTGGGGCACGGGGAAGCACCTTC. Encoded protein: CASSFKLQGAGARGSTF.

The J gene is TRBJ2-1, the V gene TRBV7-6, with 8 bases that match TRBD2. Germline-derived CDR1 and CDR2 are SGHVS and FNYEAQ. With 2 bases clipped from V and 6 bases from J, the junction kept 6 bases outside the gene matches. CDR3 length: 15 amino acids. The CDR3 region is CASSLNSGGSNEQFF. The CDR3 DNA reads as TGTGCCAGCAGCTTAAACTCGGGGGGGAGCAATGAGCAGTTCTTC. Full variable domain (missing parts from reference TRBV7-6 and TRBJ2-1): GAGVSQSPRYKVTKRGQDVALRCDPISGHVSLYWYRQALGQGPEFLTYFNYEAQQDKSGLPNDRFSAERPEGSISTLTIQRTEQRDSAMYRCASSLNSGGSNEQFFGPGTRLTVL.

The rearrangement links TRBV6-5 to TRBJ1-2; 9 nucleotides align to TRBD1. With V trimmed by 2 bases and J by 2 bases, 6 bases remained unmatched. Looked up from germline, CDR1 is MNHEY and CDR2 is SVGAGI. The CDR3 length is 16 residues. CDR3 nucleotides: TGTGCCAGCAGTTACCTACAGGGGGCGGGGAACTATGGCTACACCTTC. It codes for CASSYLQGAGNYGYTF.

V and J are TRBV6-1 and TRBJ1-6, with no clear D. V gave up 4 bases and J gave up 8 bases, with 18 bases separating them. The CDR3 is 16 amino acids. Germline CDR1 MNHNS, CDR2 SASEGT. This CDR3 is CASSVVVTTFDSPLHF. In DNA form, the CDR3 reads TGTGCCAGCAGTGTGGTGGTTACAACATTTGATTCACCCCTCCACTTT.

The chain joins TRBV2 to TRBJ1-1; 8 bases map to TRBD1. After removal of 8 bases from V and 3 bases from J, the junction contained 5 bases not matched to a gene. The CDR3 has 13 amino acids. Germline V gives CDR1 SNHLY, CDR2 FYNNEI. CDR3 sequence reads: CASHGQGHTEAFF. CDR3 bases: TGTGCCAGCCACGGACAGGGACACACTGAAGCTTTCTTT.